This passage covers 8 T cell receptor beta chains from one sample sequenced in a study of CD8 T cells in ankylosing spondylitis. A single record per CDR3 protein comes from TCRdb applying MiXCR to the 5' RACE reads. This table has under 300,000 distinct CDR3 sequences, 8% to 9.5% appearing once. Material for sequencing was blood, either unsorted or a sorted T cell fraction (not recorded which). The receptors derive from a male donor with ankylosing spondylitis or in good health (not recorded which).

Points on this clonotype: Germline is not matched at one junction end, which may reflect a read error. The chain carries TRBV27 and TRBJ2-3; D gene uncertain. This CDR3 has 15 amino acids. Germline V gene sequence: CDR1 MNHEY, CDR2 SMNVEV (reference sequence). CDR3 sequence reads: CACSLHPLDTDTQYF. The CDR3 coding sequence is TGTGCCTGCAGTTTACATCCCCTAGACACAGATACGCAGTATTTT.

The V call is TRBV20-1, the J call TRBJ2-1; TRBD2 agrees at 12 bases. Germline V lookup: CDR1 DFQATT, CDR2 SNEGSKA (reference sequence). The CDR3 loop spans 18 amino acids. Trimming at V came to 0 bases and at J to 4 bases, leaving 10 bases not matched to a gene. CDR3 DNA sequence: TGCAGTGCTAGAGATCAGGGGCCTAGCGGGAGGGGGTACAATGAGCAGTTCTTC. Residues: CSARDQGPSGRGYNEQFF.

In the case of this clonotype: A read error is possible here, since a much larger clone lies one base away. The chain links TRBV7-2 to TRBJ1-5; D is undetermined. The CDR3 length is 13 residues. Germline loops: CDR1 SGHTA, CDR2 FQGNSA. CDR3 loop: CASSLFKDQPKHF. CDR3 in DNA: TGTGCCAGCAGCTTATTTAAGGATCAGCCCAAGCATTTT.

This clonotype was found many times. The rearrangement links TRBV7-2 to TRBJ1-2; 9 positions match TRBD1. The V segment lost 4 bases and the J segment 7 bases; nucleotides outside the gene matches: 7. CDR3 length: 14 amino acids. In germline, CDR1 is SGHTA, CDR2 FQGNSA. The CDR3 is CASSSLQGAGGYTF. The CDR3 DNA reads TGTGCCAGCAGCTCGCTACAGGGGGCGGGTGGCTACACCTTC.

The table lists this clonotype with a few counts. The rearrangement links TRBV7-2 to TRBJ2-7; D unresolved. The V end was cut by 5 bases, the J end by 4 bases, with 9 bases between. CDR3 length equals 12 residues. Germline V gives CDR1 SGHTA, CDR2 FQGNSA. CDR3 DNA sequence: TGTGCCAGCAGCGCTGACAAGTACGAGCAGTACTTC. As protein: CASSADKYEQYF.

This clonotype has more than one count but fewer than ten. The chain combines TRBV12-3 or TRBV12-4 with TRBJ2-1; 9 bases are a match to TRBD2. The CDR3 consists of 15 residues. With V trimmed by 7 bases and J by 3 bases, 7 bases remained unmatched. CDR3 loop: CASNRAGGVYNEQFF. In nucleotides, the CDR3 is TGTGCCAGCAACCGGGCGGGAGGGGTCTACAATGAGCAGTTCTTC.

The table lists this clonotype with many counts. This chain links TRBV6-1 with TRBJ2-1; TRBD2 aligns across 10 bases. J was trimmed by 2 bases and V by 6 bases; bases with no gene match: 1. Per germline, CDR1 MNHNS and CDR2 SASEGT. This CDR3 comprises 14 residues. In DNA form, the CDR3 reads TGTGCCAGCAGCACTAGCGGGACCTACAATGAGCAGTTCTTC. It encodes CASSTSGTYNEQFF.

The V gene is TRBV12-3 or TRBV12-4, the J gene TRBJ2-7, with 9 bases aligning to TRBD1. This CDR3 is built from 14 residues. V dropped 4 bases and J dropped 5; count of bases not matched to a gene: 6. CDR3 sequence: CASSSRDRDHEQYF. CDR3 in DNA: TGTGCCAGCAGTTCCCGGGACAGGGACCACGAGCAGTACTTC.